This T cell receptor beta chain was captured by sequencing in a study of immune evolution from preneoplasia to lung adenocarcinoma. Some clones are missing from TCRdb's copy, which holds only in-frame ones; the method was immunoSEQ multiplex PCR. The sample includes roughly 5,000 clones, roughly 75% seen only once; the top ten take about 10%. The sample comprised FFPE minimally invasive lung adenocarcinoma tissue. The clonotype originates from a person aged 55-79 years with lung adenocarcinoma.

The CDR3 DNA sequence: TGTGCCAGCAGTTTCTATAAATATGGCTACACCTTC. Amino acid sequence: CASSFYKYGYTF. The V and J genes are TRBV28 and TRBJ1-2; D is unclear. The V gene's germline CDR1 is MDHEN and CDR2 SYDVKM. The CDR3 runs to 12 residues. V lost 3 bases and J 5 bases, leaving 7 bases between the germline ends.